The text below deals with one T cell receptor beta chain. The antigen remains undetermined. The source of the sample is a study of radiotherapy plus CTLA-4 blockade in lung cancer. About the research overall: Of the patients, roughly 17% showed objective responses and roughly 34% attained disease control. General study points: Radiotherapy was combined with ipilimumab, and tumor-derived TCR clones then expanded in blood. Increased serum interferon-beta after radiation also reportedly predicted response strongly.

Clones were read by immunoSEQ multiplex PCR, and TCRdb kept only the in-frame ones, dropping some. The data hold about 120,000 clones, with approximately 90% observed a single time. CDR3 length: 16 amino acids. Germline V CDR1 and CDR2: MNHEY, SMNVEV (reference sequence). V lost 4 bases and J lost 0, with 15 bases in between. This TCR derives from a human donor with non-small cell lung cancer that progressed on radiotherapy plus ipilimumab. The chain links TRBV27 to TRBJ1-1; D unclear. The sample was peripheral blood, taken from a patient treated with radiotherapy plus ipilimumab. For the CDR3, the DNA is TGTGCCAGCAGTTCCACTTCAGGTTCCATGAACACTGAAGCTTTCTTT. Protein sequence: CASSSTSGSMNTEAFF.